These T cell receptor beta chains were read from a single sample in a study of blood T cell repertoires in COVID-19. Data came from immunoSEQ multiplex PCR; TCRdb stores just in-frame clones and leaves some out. Of 95,000 to 100,000 clones detected, about 90% appear once; the ten largest clones hold 11%. The sequenced sample was peripheral blood. All receptors derive from a woman aged 30 to 39 with acute or convalescent COVID-19. Both conserved end residues are part of each CDR3. A D gene is named only where the DNA matches it firmly. Where a row states a size, it is once, few, many or the class of an expanded clone; other rows omit it.

clone_size d_call j_call v_call cdr3_aa cdr3_nt
. . TRBJ2-3 TRBV27 CASSLPGSVPMQYF TGTGCCAGCAGCCTCCCCGGTTCGGTCCCCATGCAGTATTTT
few TRBD1 TRBJ1-3 TRBV5-1 CASSWGTGGNTIYF TGCGCCAGCAGCTGGGGGACAGGTGGAAACACCATATATTTT
. . TRBJ2-7 TRBV7-6 CASSLGNVLSRGNEQYF TGTGCCAGCAGCTTGGGCAATGTCCTATCACGAGGGAACGAGCAGTACTTC
. . TRBJ2-7 TRBV6-5 CASGVRTAYYEQYF TGTGCCAGCGGAGTCCGGACAGCTTACTACGAGCAGTACTTC
. TRBD1 TRBJ2-7 TRBV19 CASSRTGLYEQYF TGTGCCAGTAGTCGGACAGGCTTATACGAGCAGTACTTC
once . TRBJ2-3 TRBV4-1 CASSHILDRESTDTQYF TGCGCCAGCAGCCATATACTGGACAGAGAGAGCACAGATACGCAGTATTTT
. TRBD2 TRBJ2-7 TRBV6-2/TRBV6-3 CASSYPAGPYEQYF TGTGCCAGCAGTTACCCAGCGGGACCTTACGAGCAGTACTTC
. TRBD1 TRBJ1-2 TRBV7-9 CASSLVRGQGYTF TGTGCCAGCAGCTTAGTCAGGGGGCAAGGCTACACCTTC
. TRBD2 TRBJ2-3 TRBV4-2 CASSYGSGGAESDTQYF TGTGCCAGCAGCTATGGTAGCGGGGGGGCCGAGTCAGATACGCAGTATTTT
. . TRBJ1-3 TRBV19 CASSPADRSGNTIYF TGTGCCAGTAGCCCCGCAGATCGCTCTGGAAACACCATATATTTT
. . TRBJ2-2 TRBV11-2 CASTLGGAGNTGELFF TGTGCCAGCACCCTAGGTGGGGCAGGGAACACCGGGGAGCTGTTTTTT
. . TRBJ2-1 TRBV18 CASSPWTGLKMYNEQFF TGTGCCAGCTCACCATGGACAGGACTAAAAATGTACAATGAGCAGTTCTTC
. . TRBJ1-1 TRBV13 CASSVTGLTEAFF TGTGCCAGCAGCGTAACAGGGTTGACTGAAGCTTTCTTT
. . TRBJ1-2 TRBV19 CASSEDSSYGYTF TGTGCCAGTAGTGAGGACAGTTCCTATGGCTACACCTTC
. TRBD1 TRBJ2-3 TRBV6-5 CASSYVGTDTDTQYF TGTGCCAGCAGTTACGTCGGGACAGACACAGATACGCAGTATTTT
. . TRBJ2-7 TRBV28 CASSGGALSLYEQYF TGTGCCAGCAGCGGCGGGGCCTTATCCCTATACGAGCAGTACTTC
. . TRBJ2-2 TRBV27 CASSRRGSVNTGELFF TGTGCCAGCAGCCGCCGGGGTAGCGTGAACACCGGGGAGCTGTTTTTT
. . TRBJ2-7 TRBV21-1 CASSKEIAHYEQYF TGTGCCAGCAGCAAAGAAATAGCCCACTACGAGCAGTACTTC
. . TRBJ1-5 TRBV30 CAWSAGGNQPQHF TGTGCCTGGAGTGCAGGGGGCAATCAGCCCCAGCATTTT
. TRBD2 TRBJ2-1 TRBV27 CASSLGVSGGTNEQFF TGTGCCAGCAGTTTAGGGGTTAGCGGGGGAACCAATGAGCAGTTCTTC
. . TRBJ1-1 TRBV5-1 CASSFGQIAFF TGCGCCAGCAGCTTCGGACAAATTGCTTTCTTT
. TRBD1 TRBJ2-3 TRBV11-2 CASSLGDRWKDTQYF TGTGCCAGCAGCTTGGGGGACAGGTGGAAAGATACGCAGTATTTT
. TRBD1 TRBJ1-4 TRBV9 CASSVFGQGNEKLFF TGTGCCAGCAGCGTATTTGGACAGGGTAATGAAAAACTGTTTTTT
. TRBD1 TRBJ1-4 TRBV5-1 CASSLRTGNEKLFF TGCGCCAGCAGCCTACGGACAGGGAATGAAAAACTGTTTTTT
. . TRBJ1-2 TRBV7-6 CASSSGDTYGYTF TGTGCCAGCAGCTCCGGGGACACCTATGGCTACACCTTC
. . TRBJ1-2 TRBV11-3 CASSLGGQTNYGYTF TGTGCCAGCAGCTTAGGTGGGCAGACTAACTATGGCTACACCTTC
. . TRBJ1-6 TRBV7-8 CASSPIRNSPLHF TGTGCCAGCAGCCCCATCAGAAATTCACCCCTCCACTTT
. . TRBJ2-3 TRBV4-1 CASSQDYRQTRTDTQYF TGCGCCAGCAGCCAAGATTACAGGCAAACCAGGACAGATACGCAGTATTTT
. . TRBJ2-5 TRBV28 CASSSSATGFQETQYF .
. . TRBJ1-5 TRBV12-3/TRBV12-4 CASSFQGNQPQHF TGTGCCAGCAGTTTCCAGGGGAATCAGCCCCAGCATTTT
. . TRBJ1-2 TRBV9 CASSVDGGAVPYGYTF TGTGCCAGCAGCGTAGATGGGGGCGCGGTCCCCTATGGCTACACCTTC
. . TRBJ2-3 TRBV7-2 CASSLTGISTDTQYF TGTGCCAGCAGCTTAACAGGTATTAGCACAGATACGCAGTATTTT
. . TRBJ1-1 TRBV4-1 CASSQAAEATEAFF TGCGCCAGCAGCCAAGCGGCGGAGGCCACTGAAGCTTTCTTT
. TRBD1 TRBJ2-2 TRBV10-3 CAITETGGAGELFF TGTGCCATCACCGAGACAGGGGGCGCCGGGGAGCTGTTTTTT
. . TRBJ1-1 TRBV19 CASSIRNSEAFF TGTGCCAGTAGTATCCGAAACAGTGAAGCTTTCTTT
. TRBD1 TRBJ1-2 TRBV5-6 CASSYPTGDYGYTF TGTGCCAGCAGCTACCCCACAGGGGACTATGGCTACACCTTC
few . TRBJ1-3 TRBV4-1 CASSPRTAGNTIYF TGCGCCAGCAGCCCCAGGACAGCTGGAAACACCATATATTTT